This T cell receptor (beta chain) emerged from a study of vaccination and CD4 T cells after COVID-19. About the research overall: As control conditions, cultures were given either a CEFX pool serving as positive control, an HIV-1 Nef pool, or no peptide at all.

Study findings and constraints: A relatively small number of convalescent patients were studied, and no early post-infection timepoints were included. Convalescent patients' vaccine-specific clones were spike mono-reactive in 304 of 307 cases.

Deletions cut 5 bases from V and 3 bases from J, with 17 bases between. CDR3 length: 16 amino acids. Germline V lookup: CDR1 MNHEY, CDR2 SMNVEV (reference sequence). Regarding treatment: approximately 9-day PBMC culture with coronavirus spike peptide pools or control peptides (ViraFEST assay). This clonotype has only a few counts. No antigen is known for it. Sequencing of cultured CD4+ T cell DNA used the Oncomine TCR Beta short-read assay. TCRdb itself ran the PCR reads through MiXCR, one entry per CDR3 protein. The repertoire holds over 10,000 distinct CDR3 sequences, with roughly 55% as singletons. This clonotype was obtained from a human donor who had recovered from COVID-19. J is TRBJ1-5 and V is TRBV27; D is possibly TRBD1 (6 bases). Sequenced input: CD4+ T cells from blood, cultured in vitro. In DNA form, the CDR3 reads TGTGCCAGCAGTCCCTCGGGACACAGCTACAATCAGCCCCAGCATTTT. This encodes CASSPSGHSYNQPQHF.